A selection of T cell receptor beta chains follows, all from one sample in a study of control samples from healthy donors and cancer patients. Clones were sequenced by immunoSEQ multiplex PCR, and TCRdb holds only the in-frame ones, with some missing. The sample includes 400,000 to 500,000 clones, around 90% seen only once; the top ten take approximately 6.3%. Sequenced material: PBMCs. These receptors were obtained from a man aged 35 to 55 with head and neck cancer. CDR3s include the opening cysteine and the closing phenylalanine or tryptophan. The order of the fields is V gene, D gene, J gene, CDR3 protein, CDR3 DNA. D genes are given only for firm matches.

TRBV7-8	TRBD1	TRBJ1-1	CASSHRRGLTEAFF	TGTGCCAGCAGCCATCGAAGGGGGCTGACTGAAGCTTTCTTT
TRBV28	TRBD1	TRBJ2-7	CASRQGASYEQYF	TGTGCCAGCAGACAGGGGGCTTCCTACGAGCAGTACTTC
TRBV6-6	-	TRBJ1-6	CASSPGAGNSPLHF	TGTGCCAGCAGTCCCGGGGCGGGAAATTCACCCCTCCACTTT
TRBV6-5	-	TRBJ2-5	CASTLGQGGTQYF	TGTGCCAGCACTTTAGGGCAGGGGGGGACCCAGTACTTC
TRBV5-6	-	TRBJ2-7	CASSLAAYEQYF	TGTGCCAGCAGCTTGGCTGCCTACGAGCAGTACTTC
TRBV10-1	TRBD1	TRBJ2-7	CASSADRGYEQYF	TGCGCCAGCAGTGCGGACAGGGGTTACGAGCAGTACTTC
TRBV6-1	-	TRBJ2-7	CASSEAVRPSYEQYF	TGTGCCAGCAGTGAAGCCGTGAGGCCATCCTACGAGCAGTACTTC
TRBV4-3	-	TRBJ1-2	CASSQERDLGYTF	TGCGCCAGCAGCCAAGAACGGGATCTTGGCTACACCTTC
TRBV3-1/TRBV3-2	-	TRBJ1-5	CASSQGLVYSNQPQHF	TGTGCCAGCAGCCAAGGGCTAGTGTATAGCAATCAGCCCCAGCATTTT
TRBV19	TRBD1	TRBJ1-5	CASTIITGATGNQPQHF	TGTGCCAGTACTATAATAACAGGGGCGACGGGCAATCAGCCCCAGCATTTT